This is a list of T cell receptor beta chains from one sample in a study of T-cell reconstitution after alpha-beta-depleted transplantation in children. Via MiXCR, TCRdb re-called the PCR reads, giving one row per CDR3 protein. The sample yields some 490,000 distinct CDR3 sequences, roughly an eighth seen once. Sequencing used PBMCs from the stem cell graft donor, obtained from the stem cell graft. The receptors come from a human donor who donated a stem cell graft to a child with combined immunodeficiency. Both conserved end residues are part of each CDR3. The order of the fields is J gene, D gene, CDR3 length, V gene, clone size, CDR3 DNA, CDR3 protein. The D gene is left open where the match is weak. Clone size is given for some rows only: seen once, a few or many times, or a class if the clone is expanded.

TRBJ1-1 | TRBD1 | 13 | TRBV15 | many | TGTGCCACCAGCAATGACAGGGATTCGGAAGCTTTCTTT | CATSNDRDSEAFF
TRBJ2-7 | TRBD2 | 16 | TRBV9 | few | TGTGCCAGCAGCGTAACAACCGGGACTATTCTCCGCGAGCAGTACTTC | CASSVTTGTILREQYF
TRBJ1-4 | TRBD1 | 16 | TRBV13 | many | TGTGCCAGCAGCGCCCGCGACAGGGTGGCTAATGAAAAACTGTTTTTT | CASSARDRVANEKLFF
TRBJ1-3 | TRBD1 | 14 | TRBV2 | few | TGTGCCGGTACACAGGGGCTCTCTGGAAACACCATATATTTT | CAGTQGLSGNTIYF
TRBJ2-7 | - | 15 | TRBV6-1 | - | TGTGCCAGCAGTCCCATGGACCCGGGGCCCTACGAGCAGTACTTC | CASSPMDPGPYEQYF
TRBJ1-1 | - | 16 | TRBV30 | - | TGTGCCTGGAGTGTCAGGCGAGGGGGGGTGAACACTGAAGCTTTCTTT | CAWSVRRGGVNTEAFF
TRBJ1-4 | - | 13 | TRBV29-1 | few | TGCAGCGTCCTGGACGATACTAATGAAAAACTGTTTTTT | CSVLDDTNEKLFF
TRBJ2-7 | - | 14 | TRBV7-2 | few | TGTGCCAGCAGCTTAGGGATCCCGGGCCACGAGCAGTACTTC | CASSLGIPGHEQYF
TRBJ2-3 | - | 14 | TRBV7-2 | - | TGTGCCAGCAGCCGTAGGGCTAGCATGGATACGCAGTATTTT | CASSRRASMDTQYF
TRBJ2-1 | - | 14 | TRBV12-3/TRBV12-4 | many | TGTGCCAGCAGTTTAGCGGGAGGAGTGGTTGAGCAGTTCTTC | CASSLAGGVVEQFF
TRBJ2-4 | - | 13 | TRBV9 | - | TGTGCCAGCAGCCCTCGGTCCGGAAACATTCAGTACTTC | CASSPRSGNIQYF
TRBJ2-2 | - | 14 | TRBV7-9 | - | TGTGCCAGCAGCTCAGGGAGGTGGACCGGGGAGCTGTTTTTT | CASSSGRWTGELFF
TRBJ2-2 | TRBD2 | 18 | TRBV20-1 | few | TGCAGTGCTAGAGATTGGCTAGCGGGAACGGGGAACACCGGGGAGCTGTTTTTT | CSARDWLAGTGNTGELFF
TRBJ1-1 | - | 15 | TRBV12-3/TRBV12-4 | few | TGTGCCAGCAGTCTAGCGGTGGGAGATTTCACTGAAGCTTTCTTT | CASSLAVGDFTEAFF
TRBJ2-1 | - | 16 | TRBV7-9 | many | TGTGCCAGCAGCCTCGAGATTGGACTCTCCTACAATGAGCAGTTCTTC | CASSLEIGLSYNEQFF
TRBJ2-2 | TRBD1 | 15 | TRBV20-1 | many | TGCAGTGCTAGACCCGACAGGGCTAAGGCCGGGGAGCTGTTTTTT | CSARPDRAKAGELFF
TRBJ1-6 | - | 16 | TRBV7-9 | many | TGTGCCAGCAGCGCTGGACAGACCTCCTATAATTCACCCCTCCACTTT | CASSAGQTSYNSPLHF
TRBJ2-1 | TRBD1 | 16 | TRBV18 | - | TGTGCCAGCTCATTCGGACAGGGGCCGTCCTACAATGAGCAGTTCTTC | CASSFGQGPSYNEQFF
TRBJ2-7 | - | 14 | TRBV29-1 | many | TGCAGCGTTGAGGGGGGGGACAGTTCCTACGAGCAGTACTTC | CSVEGGDSSYEQYF
TRBJ2-1 | - | 12 | TRBV20-1 | few | TGCAGTGCTAGCGGAGGGGGCAATGAGCAGTTCTTC | CSASGGGNEQFF
TRBJ1-6 | - | 13 | TRBV7-9 | - | TGTGCCAGCAGCTTCGGACAGAATTCACCCCTCCACTTT | CASSFGQNSPLHF
TRBJ2-5 | - | 14 | TRBV6-5 | few | TGTGCCAGCAGTTACTCGAGGGGCTATGAGACCCAGTACTTC | CASSYSRGYETQYF
TRBJ1-1 | - | 13 | TRBV5-1 | - | TGCGCCAGCAGCTTGGTGCAGGGCCCTGAAGCTTTCTTT | CASSLVQGPEAFF
TRBJ1-2 | - | 13 | TRBV7-6 | - | TGTGCCAGCAGCCCGACCCCACTCCATCCCTACACCTTC | CASSPTPLHPYTF
TRBJ2-6 | - | 14 | TRBV9 | - | TGTGCCAGCAGCGTAGTTCCTGGGGCCAACGTCCTGACTTTC | CASSVVPGANVLTF
TRBJ2-1 | - | 14 | TRBV11-2 | - | TGTGCCAGCAGCCTGATCGGACGCCCTAATGAGCAGTTCTTC | CASSLIGRPNEQFF
TRBJ2-2 | - | 11 | TRBV29-1 | many | TGCAGCGTTGTTGTAGCCGGGGAGCTGTTTTTT | CSVVVAGELFF
TRBJ2-3 | - | 16 | TRBV7-2 | - | TGTGCCAGCAGCTTAGTAAGCGGAGAGGCCACAGATACGCAGTATTTT | CASSLVSGEATDTQYF
TRBJ1-1 | - | 15 | TRBV12-3/TRBV12-4 | many | TGTGCCAGCACCATCACTGGGGGCGCGTGGACTGAAGCTTTCTTT | CASTITGGAWTEAFF
TRBJ2-7 | - | 14 | TRBV12-3/TRBV12-4 | - | TGTGCCAGCAGTTTAGAAGCCAGCACCTACGAGCAGTACTTC | CASSLEASTYEQYF
TRBJ2-1 | TRBD2 | 15 | TRBV5-1 | few | TGCGCCAGCAGCTTGTTGCGGGGGGGGACGAATGAGCAGTTCTTC | CASSLLRGGTNEQFF
TRBJ2-1 | - | 14 | TRBV5-6 | - | TGTGCCAGCAGCCTTAGAAACAGGGTCGATGAGCAGTTCTTC | CASSLRNRVDEQFF
TRBJ2-7 | TRBD2 | 15 | TRBV4-3 | many | TGCGCCAGCAGCCAAGAAGGTCGGGGGGCCTACGAGCAGTACTTC | CASSQEGRGAYEQYF
TRBJ1-1 | - | 13 | TRBV10-3 | few | TGTGCCATCAGTGAAACGGGAAGGACTGAAGCTTTCTTT | CAISETGRTEAFF
TRBJ1-1 | - | 16 | TRBV20-1 | - | TGCAGTGCTAGAGATCTCCAGGGAATGTTGAACACTGAAGCTTTCTTT | CSARDLQGMLNTEAFF
TRBJ2-2 | - | 17 | TRBV7-3 | - | TGTGCCAGCAGGACCATGGGGGGCTCAAGGGGCACCGGGGAGCTGTTTTTT | CASRTMGGSRGTGELFF
TRBJ1-2 | - | 13 | TRBV7-2 | few | TGTGCCAGCAGCTTAGTAGTCTACAAGGGCTACACCTTC | CASSLVVYKGYTF
TRBJ2-1 | TRBD2 | 15 | TRBV6-4 | many | TGTGCCAGCAGTGACGAGTTAGCGGGGGGTGATGAGCAGTTCTTC | CASSDELAGGDEQFF
TRBJ2-1 | - | 13 | TRBV6-5 | - | TGTGCCAGCAGCCGAGCGGTTGGCAATGAGCAGTTCTTC | CASSRAVGNEQFF
TRBJ2-3 | TRBD2 | 15 | TRBV7-2 | few | TGTGCCAGCAGCTTAGTAGCGGGAGACACAGATACGCAGTATTTT | CASSLVAGDTDTQYF
TRBJ2-3 | - | 15 | TRBV18 | - | TGTGCCAGCTCACCGGACGGGGGAAGCACAGATACGCAGTATTTT | CASSPDGGSTDTQYF
TRBJ2-5 | - | 15 | TRBV9 | - | TGTGCCAGCAGCGTAGCTGTAGGGGAGAGAGAGACCCAGTACTTC | CASSVAVGERETQYF
TRBJ2-7 | TRBD2 | 15 | TRBV7-2 | many | TGTGCCAGCAGGCCCACTAGCGGGCACTCCTACGAGCAGTACTTC | CASRPTSGHSYEQYF
TRBJ2-7 | - | 15 | TRBV5-6 | few | TGTGCCAGCACCACTTGGGGTATCCCGCGGAACGAGCAGTACTTC | CASTTWGIPRNEQYF
TRBJ2-2 | - | 13 | TRBV6-5 | - | TGTGCCAGCAGTTACTTAGGGTCCGGGGAGCTGTTTTTT | CASSYLGSGELFF
TRBJ1-3 | - | 15 | TRBV4-2 | many | TGTGCCAGCAGCCAAGATGCAGGGGCCGGAAACACCATATATTTT | CASSQDAGAGNTIYF
TRBJ2-1 | - | 10 | TRBV29-1 | few | TGCAGCGTTGTCCTGAATGAGCAGTTCTTC | CSVVLNEQFF